The clone carrying this TCR beta chain was detected only once. These data come from a study of T cell responses to AZD1222 COVID-19 vaccine. Measured with immunoSEQ multiplex PCR; TCRdb has only the in-frame clones, and not every one. The sample holds under 200,000 clones, more than 90% seen once. V shed 1 base, J shed 0 bases, and the junction held 5 bases outside the gene matches. Germline lookup yields CDR1 SGHRS and CDR2 YFSETQ. The CDR3 runs 16 residues. The specimen comprised peripheral blood, sampled 28 days after the second dose of the MenACWY control vaccine. This chain uses TRBV5-1 with TRBJ1-2, with TRBD1 matching 8 bases. This TCR was recovered from an adult who received the MenACWY meningococcal vaccine as a control. As DNA, the CDR3 is TGCGCCAGCAGCTTGTCTCGGGACAGGCCTAACTATGGCTACACCTTC. This sequence encodes CASSLSRDRPNYGYTF. The variable domain in full, completed from reference TRBV5-1 and TRBJ1-2, reads KAGVTQTPRYLIKTRGQQVTLSCSPISGHRSVSWYQQTPGQGLQFLFEYFSETQRNKGNFPGRFSGRQFSNSRSEMNVSTLELGDSALYLCASSLSRDRPNYGYTFGSGTRLTVV.